This TCR beta chain is drawn from a study of cytomegalovirus exposure and HLA in healthy donors. Germline lookup yields CDR1 SNHLY and CDR2 FYNNEI. Losses at the gene ends were 7 bases for V and 4 bases for J; bases not matched to a gene: 22. The CDR3 contains 20 residues. This table comes from immunoSEQ multiplex PCR, and its TCRdb copy is limited to in-frame clones, with some not included. Here the sample spans approximately 280,000 clones, around 89% being singletons. The specimen sequenced was PBMCs. The sequence was collected from a woman younger than 35 in good health and CMV-seronegative. V and J are TRBV2 and TRBJ2-5, with 12 bases matching TRBD2. DNA of the CDR3: TGTGCCAGCACCCCCCTTTTCCTTCTAGCGGGAGGGACCCAGGGAGAGACCCAGTACTTC. It translates to CASTPLFLLAGGTQGETQYF. The complete variable domain, with remaining parts taken from reference TRBV2 and TRBJ2-5, reads EPEVTQTPSHQVTQMGQEVILRCVPISNHLYFYWYRQILGQKVEFLVSFYNNEISEKSEIFDDQFSVERPDGSNFTLKIRSTKLEDSAMYFCASTPLFLLAGGTQGETQYFGPGTRLLVL.